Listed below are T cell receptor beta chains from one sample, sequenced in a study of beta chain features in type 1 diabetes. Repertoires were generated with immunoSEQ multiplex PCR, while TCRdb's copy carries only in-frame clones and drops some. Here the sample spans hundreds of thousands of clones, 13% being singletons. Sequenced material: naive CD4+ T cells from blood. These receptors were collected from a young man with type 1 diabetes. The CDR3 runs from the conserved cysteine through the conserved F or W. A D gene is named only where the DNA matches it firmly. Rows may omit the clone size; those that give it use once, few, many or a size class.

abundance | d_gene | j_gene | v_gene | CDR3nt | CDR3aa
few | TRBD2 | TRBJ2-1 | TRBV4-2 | TGTGCCAGCAGCCAAGGGATACTAGCGCAAATCTACAATGAGCAGTTCTTC | CASSQGILAQIYNEQFF
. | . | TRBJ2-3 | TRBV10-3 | TGTGCCATCAGTGAGTCCCCGGGGGCAGATACGCAGTATTTT | CAISESPGADTQYF
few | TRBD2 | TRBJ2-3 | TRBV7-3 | TGTGCCAGCAGCGTTCGACTAGCGGGGGGTGTCGATACGCAGTATTTT | CASSVRLAGGVDTQYF
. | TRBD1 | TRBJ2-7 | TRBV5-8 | TGTGCCAGCAGCTTTCTTGGACCGACAGGGGGCACGAACTACGAGCAGTACTTC | CASSFLGPTGGTNYEQYF
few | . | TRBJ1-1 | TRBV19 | TGTGCCAGTAGTATGGGGGAAGGGTTGAACACTGAAGCTTTCTTT | CASSMGEGLNTEAFF
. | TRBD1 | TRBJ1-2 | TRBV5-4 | TGTGCCAGCAGCCCAGACGGGACAGCTAACTATGGCTACACCTTC | CASSPDGTANYGYTF
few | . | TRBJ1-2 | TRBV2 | TGTGCCAGCAAGGAGGACTCTTTTCTCCAGGGCTACACCTTC | CASKEDSFLQGYTF
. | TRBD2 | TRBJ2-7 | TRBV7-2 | TGTGCCAGCAGTCCCCGCCCGGGGGGGAACTACGAGCAGTACTTC | CASSPRPGGNYEQYF
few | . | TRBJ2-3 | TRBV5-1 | TGCGCCAGCAGCTTTAGACCCCGGGACGCCCCTAGCACAGATACGCAGTATTTT | CASSFRPRDAPSTDTQYF
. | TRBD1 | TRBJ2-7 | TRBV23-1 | TGCGCCAGCAGTCAATCAAACCGTGGACAGGTCCCCTACGAGCAGTACTTC | CASSQSNRGQVPYEQYF
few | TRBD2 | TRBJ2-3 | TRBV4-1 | TGCGCCAGCAGCCAAGGAACTAGCGGACACACAGATACGCAGTATTTT | CASSQGTSGHTDTQYF
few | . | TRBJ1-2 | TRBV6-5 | TGTGCCAGCACCGCGGGGGCCCTAACTCATGGCTACACCTTC | CASTAGALTHGYTF
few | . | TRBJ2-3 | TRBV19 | TGTGCCACCCGCAACACAGATACGCAGTATTTT | CATRNTDTQYF
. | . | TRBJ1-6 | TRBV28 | TGTGCCAGCAGTTTCCCGATGATTTCACCCCTCCACTTT | CASSFPMISPLHF
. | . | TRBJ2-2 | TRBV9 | TGTGCCAGCAGCGTAGGTCTAGCTGGAGCAACCGGGGAGCTGTTTTTT | CASSVGLAGATGELFF
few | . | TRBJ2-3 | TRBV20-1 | TGCAGTGCTAATCGGGATACGCAGTATTTT | CSANRDTQYF
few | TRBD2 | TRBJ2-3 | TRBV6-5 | TGTGCCAGCAAGGCTAGCGGACACACAGATACGCAGTATTTT | CASKASGHTDTQYF
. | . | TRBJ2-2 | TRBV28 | TGTGCCACCGGAATTTCGAACACCGGGGAGCTGTTTTTT | CATGISNTGELFF
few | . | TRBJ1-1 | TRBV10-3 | TGTGCCATCAGTGAAATGGCCTCTGAAGCTTTCTTT | CAISEMASEAFF
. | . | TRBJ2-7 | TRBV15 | TGTGCCACCAGCAGAGATAGGAGTGGATCCTCCTACGAGCAGTACTTC | CATSRDRSGSSYEQYF
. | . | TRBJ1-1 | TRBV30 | TGTGCCTGGAGTCCGACTCTTGGAGAAGCTTTCTTT | CAWSPTLGEAFF
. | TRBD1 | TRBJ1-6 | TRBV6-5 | TGTGCCAGCAGATCCGGGACAGGGGTTTCACCCCTCCACTTT | CASRSGTGVSPLHF
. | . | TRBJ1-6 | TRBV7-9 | TGTGCCAGCAGCCTCAGGGACGGTCGCTCACCCCTCCACTTT | CASSLRDGRSPLHF
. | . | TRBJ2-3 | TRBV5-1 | TGCGCCAGCAGCTATTCGGACGGGTTAGATACGCAGTATTTT | CASSYSDGLDTQYF
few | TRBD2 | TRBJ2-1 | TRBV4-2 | TGTGCCAGCAGCCAACTAGCGGGGGAGTGGGACGCTGAGCAGTTCTTC | CASSQLAGEWDAEQFF
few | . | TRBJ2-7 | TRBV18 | TGTGCCAGCTCAGCGGACAGTGTCGAGCAGTACTTC | CASSADSVEQYF
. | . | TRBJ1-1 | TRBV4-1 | TGCGCCAGCAGCCACCCCGTGAGGAACACTGAAGCTTTCTTT | CASSHPVRNTEAFF
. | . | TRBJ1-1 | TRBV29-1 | TGCAGCGTTGAGACTGGGACTGAAGCTTTCTTT | CSVETGTEAFF
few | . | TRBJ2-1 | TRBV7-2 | TGTGCCAGCAGCCCACAGATTCTCGATAATGAGCAGTTCTTC | CASSPQILDNEQFF
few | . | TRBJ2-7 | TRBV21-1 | TGTGCCAGCAGGTCCTACGGGAGGTGGGGAGCGTACGAGCAGTACTTC | CASRSYGRWGAYEQYF
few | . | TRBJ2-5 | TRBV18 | TGTGCCAGCTCACCACGAGGGCAGACCGAAGAGACCCAGTACTTC | CASSPRGQTEETQYF
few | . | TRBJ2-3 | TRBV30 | TGTGCCTGGACTCCACTGGGGGGCACAGATACGCAGTATTTT | CAWTPLGGTDTQYF
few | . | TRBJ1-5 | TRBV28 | TGTGCCAGCGGGATGTCAAATCAGCCCCAGCATTTT | CASGMSNQPQHF
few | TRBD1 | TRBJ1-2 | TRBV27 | TGTGCCAGCAGTTTACGACAGGGGTATAACTATGGCTACACCTTC | CASSLRQGYNYGYTF
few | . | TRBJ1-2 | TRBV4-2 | TGTGCCAGCAGCCAAGATAGATCGGGGGGCTACACCTTC | CASSQDRSGGYTF
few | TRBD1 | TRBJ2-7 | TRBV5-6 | TGTGCCAGCAGCCTGAGACGGGACAGGGCCTACGAGCAGTACTTC | CASSLRRDRAYEQYF
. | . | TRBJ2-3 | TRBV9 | TGTGCCAGCAGCCCCCGCAGCACAAACACAGATACGCAGTATTTT | CASSPRSTNTDTQYF
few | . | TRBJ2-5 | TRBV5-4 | TGTGCCAGCAGCTTGCGGCAGGCTGGACAAGAGACCCAGTACTTC | CASSLRQAGQETQYF
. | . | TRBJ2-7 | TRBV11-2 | TGTGCCAGCAGCTTAGATGGGCAGGGTCCCTACGAGCAGTACTTC | CASSLDGQGPYEQYF
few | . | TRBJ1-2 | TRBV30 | TGTGCCTGGAGTTCGGGACACCTGACCTATGGCTACACCTTC | CAWSSGHLTYGYTF
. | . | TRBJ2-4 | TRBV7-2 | TGTGCCAGCAGCTTATTCGCTTGGGACCCCAAAAACATTCAGTACTTC | CASSLFAWDPKNIQYF
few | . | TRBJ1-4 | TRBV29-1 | TGCAGCGTTGCCATAGGGCCTAATGAAAAACTGTTTTTT | CSVAIGPNEKLFF
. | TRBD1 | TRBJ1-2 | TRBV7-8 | TGTGCCAGCAGCCCGGGACAGGGCGACTATGGCTACACCTTC | CASSPGQGDYGYTF
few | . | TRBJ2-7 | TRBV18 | TGTGCCAGCTCACCCAACTCCTACGAGCAGTACTTC | CASSPNSYEQYF
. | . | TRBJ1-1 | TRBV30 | TGTGCCTGGTCGACAGAGATGAACACTGAAGCTTTCTTT | CAWSTEMNTEAFF
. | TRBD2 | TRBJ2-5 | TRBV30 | TGTGCCTGGAGTGTACAGATAGCGGGGGCCCAAGAGACCCAGTACTTC | CAWSVQIAGAQETQYF
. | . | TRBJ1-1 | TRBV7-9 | TGTGCCAGCAGCTTCCCCGGGACTGAAGCTTTCTTT | CASSFPGTEAFF
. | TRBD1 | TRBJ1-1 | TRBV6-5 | TGTGCCAGCAGCCGGGGACAGGGGATCACTGAAGCTTTCTTT | CASSRGQGITEAFF
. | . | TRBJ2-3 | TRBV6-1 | TGTGCCAGCAGTTTTCTAGAGGACACAGATACGCAGTATTTT | CASSFLEDTDTQYF
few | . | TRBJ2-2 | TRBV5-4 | TGTGCCAGCAGCCTTGGACAGAGGAACACCGGGGAGCTGTTTTTT | CASSLGQRNTGELFF
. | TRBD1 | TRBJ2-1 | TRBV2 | TGTGCCAGCAGCGGGACAGGGGGCTGGGATGAGCAGTTCTTC | CASSGTGGWDEQFF
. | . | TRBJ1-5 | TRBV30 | TGTGCCTGGAGTGTAGGCACAGATCAGCCCCAGCATTTT | CAWSVGTDQPQHF
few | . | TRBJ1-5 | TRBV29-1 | TGCAGCGTGGGGGAGGGGCAGCCCCAGCATTTT | CSVGEGQPQHF
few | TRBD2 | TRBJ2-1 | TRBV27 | TGTGCCAGCAGCCCCTCCCTACTAGCGGGGGAGTCCTCCTACAATGAGCAGTTCTTC | CASSPSLLAGESSYNEQFF
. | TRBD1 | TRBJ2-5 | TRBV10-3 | TGTGCCGTCCGGGACAGCCAAGAGACCCAGTACTTC | CAVRDSQETQYF
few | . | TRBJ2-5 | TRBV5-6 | TGTGCCAGCAGCCCATACGGGACGTTGCCATCAGAGACCCAGTACTTC | CASSPYGTLPSETQYF
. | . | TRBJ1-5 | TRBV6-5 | TGTGCCAGCAGCCTCACAGGGCTCCCGGGTCAGCCCCAGCATTTT | CASSLTGLPGQPQHF
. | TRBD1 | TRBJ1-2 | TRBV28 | TGTGCCTTAGGGGGCAGCTATGGCTACACCTTC | CALGGSYGYTF